The 30 T cell receptor beta chains listed next were all sequenced from one sample in a study of beta chain features in type 1 diabetes. Whole-study results and caveats: All four CD4+ subsets from Type 1 diabetes patients carried moderately but significantly shorter TCRB CDR3s.

No antigens are known for them. cDNA synthesis used the whole RNA isolate, giving expressed TCRB sequences. This table comes from immunoSEQ multiplex PCR, and its TCRdb copy is limited to in-frame clones, with some not included. This repertoire shows roughly 26,000 clones, about 49% found once; its top ten account for roughly 0.29%. Sequenced: stem cell memory CD4+ T cells from blood. All receptors come from a man aged 25 to 40 with type 1 diabetes.

This clone occurred a few times. The V and J genes are TRBV5-1 and TRBJ2-7; 10 bases agree with TRBD1. The ends lost 3 bases at V and 2 bases at J; junction bases unmatched: 2. Germline CDR1 and CDR2: SGHRS and YFSETQ. This CDR3 comprises 14 residues. The CDR3: CASSYGQGAYEQYF. DNA for the CDR3: TGCGCCAGCAGCTACGGACAGGGGGCCTACGAGCAGTACTTC.

The chain has TRBV5-1 and TRBJ2-2; tentatively, D is TRBD1 (6 bases). The CDR3 loop spans 16 amino acids. Germline V gene data show CDR1 as SGHRS and CDR2 as YFSETQ. The V and J ends lost 4 bases and 7 bases respectively, with 20 bases between them. The CDR3 DNA is TGCGCCAGCAGCGGGAACCAGGGGCAGTCTGGCGGGGAGCTGTTTTTT. As protein: CASSGNQGQSGGELFF.

The chain couples TRBV29-1 to TRBJ2-1, with TRBD1 identical over 9 bases. After removal of 5 bases from V and 6 bases from J, the junction contained 11 bases not matched to a gene. The CDR3 totals 15 residues. CDR1 is SQVTM and CDR2 is ANQGSEA in the germline V gene. CDR3: CSVQAGQTGGNEQFF. The CDR3 region has the DNA TGCAGCGTTCAAGCTGGACAGACAGGGGGCAATGAGCAGTTCTTC.

J is TRBJ2-7 and V is TRBV19; TRBD1 matches at 9 bases. Germline V gives CDR1 LNHDA, CDR2 SQIVND (reference sequence). CDR3 length: 15 amino acids. With V trimmed by 6 bases and J by 5 bases, 11 bases remained unmatched. The CDR3 DNA reads TGTGCCAGTAGCCAACCGGGACAGGGTTCCAACGAGCAGTACTTC. Its protein is CASSQPGQGSNEQYF.

This sequence joins TRBV7-9 and TRBJ2-1; D is perhaps TRBD2 (6 bases). This CDR3 is 16 amino acids long. Germline CDR1 is SEHNR and CDR2 is FQNEAQ (reference sequence). Trimming took off 0 bases at V and 2 bases at J, with 11 bases between the two ends. The CDR3 bases are TGTGCCAGCAGCTTAGCGTGGAGGGTCGCCTACAATGAGCAGTTCTTC. Translated: CASSLAWRVAYNEQFF.

The chain joins TRBV25-1 to TRBJ2-5; D remains unclear. Trimming removed 5 bases from V and 2 bases from J, with 12 bases in between. Germline values: CDR1 MGHDK, CDR2 SYGVNS. This CDR3 is 14 amino acids long. The chain's CDR3 is CASSPPTPQETQYF. The CDR3 coding sequence is TGTGCCAGCAGTCCACCTACGCCGCAAGAGACCCAGTACTTC.

The chain joins TRBV18 to TRBJ2-7, with a possible D match to TRBD1 (5 bases). Trimming pared 2 bases from V and 8 bases from J, leaving 13 bases between. The CDR3 sequence is 13 residues long. Germline V CDR1 and CDR2: KGHSH, LQKENI. The CDR3 bases are TGTGCCAGCTCACCAGACGTGGGGCAGCAGCAGTACTTC. Its translation is CASSPDVGQQQYF.

The chain carries TRBV5-1 and TRBJ2-1; D gene unclear. Germline-derived CDR1 and CDR2 are SGHRS and YFSETQ. The CDR3 covers 17 residues. Trimming took 0 bases from V and 0 from J, leaving 13 bases between them. The CDR3 sequence is CASSLDSGPISYNEQFF. The CDR3 DNA reads TGCGCCAGCAGCTTGGATAGTGGTCCAATCTCCTACAATGAGCAGTTCTTC.

V is TRBV10-3 and J is TRBJ2-1, with D tentatively TRBD1 (6 bases). The germline V gene has CDR1 ENHRY and CDR2 SYGVKD. The V and J ends lost 0 bases and 4 bases respectively, with 13 bases between them. The CDR3 has 16 residues. CDR3 sequence: CAISESTQGRYNEQFF. CDR3 nucleotides: TGTGCCATCAGTGAGTCGACTCAGGGGCGGTACAATGAGCAGTTCTTC.

This clone came up a few times. The chain uses TRBV6-6 and TRBJ2-7, with D possibly matching TRBD1 (7 bases). The CDR3 loop spans 16 amino acids. Germline CDR1 MNHNY, CDR2 SVGAGI (reference sequence). The germline V and J ends were trimmed by 5 bases and 2 bases, with 19 bases remaining between them. CDR3 loop: CASSHTSQGEAYEQYF. CDR3 in DNA: TGTGCCAGCAGTCACACTAGCCAGGGGGAAGCCTACGAGCAGTACTTC.

The chain uses TRBV27 and TRBJ2-7, with D unresolved. The CDR3 is made up of 13 amino acids. Trimming took off 2 bases at V and 3 bases at J, with 8 bases between the two ends. Germline V gene sequence: CDR1 MNHEY, CDR2 SMNVEV (reference sequence). This CDR3 is CASSLRENYEQYF. CDR3 sequence (DNA): TGTGCCAGCAGTTTACGAGAGAACTACGAGCAGTACTTC.

V is TRBV5-5 and J is TRBJ1-5, with D possibly TRBD1 on 6 matching bases. The CDR3 totals 15 residues. Germline V gives CDR1 SGHKS, CDR2 YYEKEE (reference sequence). Deletions cut 1 base from V and 3 bases from J, with 11 bases between. The CDR3 coding sequence is TGTGCCAGCAGCTTGCAGGGACACCCCAATCAGCCCCAGCATTTT. It encodes CASSLQGHPNQPQHF.

There are a few counts of this clone. The chain employs TRBV5-1 and TRBJ1-3; D is uncertain. CDR3 size: 14 residues. Trimming removed 1 base at V and 6 bases at J, with 11 bases between. In germline, CDR1 is SGHRS, CDR2 YFSETQ. DNA for the CDR3: TGCGCCAGCAGCTTGAATCGACAAGAAAACACCATATATTTT. This codes for CASSLNRQENTIYF.

The V gene is TRBV7-6, the J gene TRBJ1-2; possibly TRBD1 for D (5 bases). CDR1 SGHVS and CDR2 FNYEAQ come from the germline V gene. V was shortened by 1 base and J by 0 bases, with 9 bases between the two germline ends. The CDR3 loop spans 15 amino acids. Here the CDR3 DNA reads TGTGCCAGCAGCTTAGGGCAGGGTACTAACTATGGCTACACCTTC. It yields the protein CASSLGQGTNYGYTF.

This clone was detected a few times. DNA for the CDR3: TGTGCCAGCGCCCCGACTAGCCTCTCCTACAATGAGCAGTTCTTC. Translating gives CASAPTSLSYNEQFF. V is TRBV6-6 and J is TRBJ2-1; TRBD2 matches 7 bases. Germline V CDR1 and CDR2: MNHNY, SVGAGI (reference sequence). Germline trimming cut 8 bases from V and 0 bases from J; bases unmatched to any gene: 7. This CDR3 has 15 amino acids.

The table lists this clone with a few counts. This chain links TRBV5-5 with TRBJ2-1; 10 bases agree with TRBD1. Germline assignment: CDR1 SGHKS and CDR2 YYEKEE (reference sequence). V was clipped by 3 bases and J by 5 bases; unmatched bases: 5. The CDR3 has 15 residues. For the CDR3, the DNA is TGTGCCAGCAGCTCTGGACAGGGGGTCGACAATGAGCAGTTCTTC. It translates to CASSSGQGVDNEQFF.

This clone was detected only a few times. The chain uses TRBV21-1 and TRBJ2-1; whether TRBD2, the table's D call, matches the DNA was not checked. TRBV21-1 is a documented pseudogene. The CDR3 length is 17 residues. The CDR3 loop reads CASSKGLAGEKNNEQFF. CDR3 coding DNA: TGTGCCAGCAGCAAAGGGCTAGCGGGGGAAAAGAACAATGAGCAGTTCTTC.

The chain couples TRBV7-9 to TRBJ1-2, with TRBD1 as a possible D gene (6 bases). The CDR3 has 15 amino acids. Trimming took 4 bases from V and 8 from J, leaving 20 bases between them. Germline loops: CDR1 SEHNR, CDR2 FQNEAQ (reference sequence). The CDR3 DNA follows: TGTGCCAGCAGCTCTAGGGGGGAGGGGAATAACGGCTACACCTTC. Protein: CASSSRGEGNNGYTF.

V is TRBV6-5 and J is TRBJ1-1; D may be TRBD1 (6 bases). Trimming left V 7 bases short and J 5 bases short, with 14 bases between. The CDR3 is made up of 13 amino acids. In germline, CDR1 is MNHEY, CDR2 SVGAGI. As DNA, the CDR3 is TGTGCCAGCACCCGCGGACAGAGGACTGAAGCTTTCTTT. Residues: CASTRGQRTEAFF.

The V and J genes are TRBV11-2 and TRBJ2-1, with TRBD1 matching over 10 bases. Trimming removed 4 bases from V and 6 bases from J; junction bases left unmatched: 6. Germline V gene sequence: CDR1 SGHAT, CDR2 FQNNGV. This CDR3 comprises 15 residues. The CDR3, as DNA: TGTGCCAGCAGCTCCGTCGGACAGGGGGGCAATGAGCAGTTCTTC. As protein: CASSSVGQGGNEQFF. Full variable domain (outside the CDR3, taken from reference TRBV11-2 and TRBJ2-1): EAGVAQSPRYKIIEKRQSVAFWCNPISGHATLYWYQQILGQGPKLLIQFQNNGVVDDSQLPKDRFSAERLKGVDSTLKIQPAKLEDSAVYLCASSSVGQGGNEQFFGPGTRLTVL.

This clone was observed a handful of times. V and J are TRBV15 and TRBJ2-1, with D tentatively TRBD2 (5 bases). V was trimmed by 0 bases and J by 9 bases, leaving 9 bases between them. This CDR3 region has 13 residues. The germline CDR1 and CDR2 sequences are LNHNV and YYDKDF (reference sequence). CDR3 nucleotides: TGTGCCACCAGCAGAGATCGAAGCGGTGAGCAGTTCTTC. This translates into CATSRDRSGEQFF.

J is TRBJ2-3 and V is TRBV7-2; 12 nucleotides match TRBD2. V dropped 4 bases and J dropped 4; count of bases not matched to a gene: 3. Per germline, CDR1 SGHTA and CDR2 FQGNSA. The CDR3 has 15 amino acids. CDR3 DNA: TGTGCCAGCAGCTCTAGCGGGAGGGGCGCAGATACGCAGTATTTT. Its translation: CASSSSGRGADTQYF.

This clone has just one count. This rearrangement joins TRBV10-1 to TRBJ2-2; 9 bases fit TRBD1. Looked up from germline, CDR1 is WNHNN and CDR2 is SYGVQD (reference sequence). This CDR3 has 15 residues. Trimming at V came to 6 bases and at J to 3 bases, leaving 5 bases not matched to a gene. CDR3 nucleotide sequence: TGCGCCAGCAGCAAGGGGACAGGGCACACCGGGGAGCTGTTTTTT. Encoded protein: CASSKGTGHTGELFF.

V gene TRBV11-2 combines with J gene TRBJ1-2; a weak D match, TRBD1 (5 bases). Looked up from germline, CDR1 is SGHAT and CDR2 is FQNNGV. This CDR3 has 16 amino acids. Trimming took 1 base from V and 6 from J, leaving 18 bases between them. This CDR3 is CASSLAGRSGHNGYTF. DNA for the CDR3: TGTGCCAGCAGCTTAGCCGGAAGATCAGGGCATAATGGCTACACCTTC. The variable domain in full, completed from reference TRBV11-2 and TRBJ1-2, reads EAGVAQSPRYKIIEKRQSVAFWCNPISGHATLYWYQQILGQGPKLLIQFQNNGVVDDSQLPKDRFSAERLKGVDSTLKIQPAKLEDSAVYLCASSLAGRSGHNGYTFGSGTRLTVV.

This chain links TRBV2 with TRBJ2-5; weak D call: TRBD1 (6 bases). Germline CDR1 is SNHLY and CDR2 is FYNNEI. The length of the CDR3 is 14 residues. Between the trimmed V and J ends, which lost 7 bases and 2 bases, there was a span of 14 bases. The CDR3 protein is CASTLGQTQETQYF. The DNA for the CDR3 is TGTGCCAGCACCCTAGGACAGACACAAGAGACCCAGTACTTC.

There are a few counts of this clone. J is TRBJ1-5 and V is TRBV2; a weak D match, TRBD1 (6 bases). There are 13 residues in the CDR3. Germline CDR1 and CDR2: SNHLY and FYNNEI. Trimming pared 4 bases from V and 6 bases from J, leaving 10 bases between. CDR3 nucleotides: TGTGCCAGCAGTGGTTCAGGGGCTCAGCCCCAGCATTTT. Translating it yields CASSGSGAQPQHF.

The V and J genes are TRBV5-1 and TRBJ2-2, with TRBD2 matching 7 bases. This CDR3 region has 17 residues. CDR1 and CDR2 (germline): SGHRS, YFSETQ. Trimming cost V 3 bases and J 1 base; bases outside gene matches: 9. The CDR3 DNA follows: TGCGCCAGCAGCTCCCCTCCGACTAGCTTGAACACCGGGGAGCTGTTTTTT. It codes for CASSSPPTSLNTGELFF.

This clone was seen only a few times. V and J are TRBV5-6 and TRBJ1-1; D is possibly TRBD1 (5 bases). The V gene's germline CDR1 is SGHDT and CDR2 YYEEEE. The V and J ends lost 4 bases and 1 base respectively, with 20 bases between them. The CDR3 runs 17 residues. The chain's CDR3 is CASSPYRGLGWNTEAFF. Written as DNA, the CDR3 is TGTGCCAGCAGCCCCTACCGGGGACTGGGATGGAACACTGAAGCTTTCTTT.

The J gene is TRBJ2-5, the V gene TRBV19; 8 nucleotides align to TRBD2. The closer fit of TRBJ2-7 to the DNA end suggests the J call may be wrong. Germline V gene lookup returns CDR1 LNHDA and CDR2 SQIVND (reference sequence). CDR3 size: 15 residues. CDR3 nucleotide sequence: TGTGCCAGCGGCGGGTCGGCGGGAGGACCCTACGAGCAGTACTTC. Its protein is CASGGSAGGPYEQYF.

This clone was recorded only once. The chain is built from TRBV19 and TRBJ1-5, with D perhaps TRBD1 (6 bases). The CDR3 has 16 amino acids. CDR1 is LNHDA and CDR2 is SQIVND in the germline V gene (reference sequence). With 7 bases removed from V and 0 bases from J, the gap between germline ends came to 16 bases. The CDR3 loop reads CASTLPGQNSNQPQHF. The CDR3 DNA follows: TGTGCCAGTACCCTACCGGGACAAAATAGCAATCAGCCCCAGCATTTT.